Shown below are 14 T cell receptor beta chains from a single sample sequenced in a study of cytomegalovirus exposure and HLA in healthy donors. Primers included in the PCR were 60 Vbeta and 13 Jbeta primers. Data came from immunoSEQ multiplex PCR; TCRdb stores just in-frame clones and leaves some out. This table holds 110,000 to 150,000 clones, roughly 80% found once. Source material: PBMCs. The receptors were gathered from a female donor in good health and CMV-seronegative.

This clone showed up just once. The CDR3 loop reads CASSLTLQGYNEQFF. CDR3 DNA: TGTGCCAGCAGTCTAACTTTGCAGGGGTACAATGAGCAGTTCTTC. The rearrangement uses TRBV14 and TRBJ2-1; perhaps TRBD1 as D (6 bases). Trimming took off 6 bases at V and 4 bases at J, with 16 bases between the two ends. The V gene's germline CDR1 is SGHDN and CDR2 FVKESK. The CDR3 has 15 amino acids.

V usage is TRBV6-5 and J usage is TRBJ1-2, with D maybe TRBD1 (6 bases). CDR1 and CDR2 from the germline V gene are MNHEY and SVGAGI. The V end was cut by 5 bases, the J end by 7 bases, with 17 bases between. The CDR3 is made up of 14 amino acids. In DNA, the CDR3 is TGTGCCAGCAGTCTATTGGGGGGGCGCGGTGGCTACACCTTC. It yields the protein CASSLLGGRGGYTF.

The chain combines TRBV4-3 with TRBJ1-2; D perhaps matches TRBD1 (5 bases). V was pared by 4 bases and J by 9 bases, with 15 bases between. The CDR3 runs 13 residues. Germline CDR1 LGHNA, CDR2 YSLEER. The CDR3 region has the DNA TGCGCCAGCAGCCCTCCGGGGGGGATCAGCTACACCTTC. This codes for CASSPPGGISYTF.

CDR3: CAVGGQGFSEAFF. DNA of the CDR3: TGTGCCGTTGGGGGACAGGGGTTTTCTGAAGCTTTCTTT. The chain uses TRBV10-3 and TRBJ1-1, with 10 bases fitting TRBD1. V shed 11 bases and J 6 bases; nucleotides not matched to a gene: 9. Germline V lookup: CDR1 ENHRY, CDR2 SYGVKD. The CDR3 has 13 amino acids.

This chain joins TRBV5-1 and TRBJ2-1, with a tentative D call TRBD2 (6 bases). Trimming removed 1 base at V and 3 bases at J, with 23 bases between. The CDR3 spans 19 residues. Germline values: CDR1 SGHRS, CDR2 YFSETQ. The CDR3 loop is CASSLIPGRKGGLYNEQFF. The DNA for the CDR3 is TGCGCCAGCAGCTTGATCCCGGGGCGAAAAGGAGGGCTCTACAATGAGCAGTTCTTC.

CDR3 in amino acids: CASRLSGVTNEKLFF. Here the CDR3 DNA reads TGTGCCAGTAGACTGTCAGGGGTTACTAATGAAAAACTGTTTTTT. V usage is TRBV19 and J usage is TRBJ1-4; tentatively, D is TRBD1 (6 bases). The V end lost 6 bases, the J end lost 2 bases, and 13 bases lay between the germline ends. This CDR3 contains 15 residues. Germline V gene sequence: CDR1 LNHDA, CDR2 SQIVND (reference sequence).

The V and J genes are TRBV30 and TRBJ2-7; a weak D match, TRBD1 (5 bases). From germline, CDR1 is GTSNPN and CDR2 SVGIG (reference sequence). The CDR3 loop spans 12 amino acids. V was cut by 5 bases and J by 3 bases, with 11 bases left in between. CDR3 in amino acids: CAWERRGYEQYF. The DNA for the CDR3 is TGTGCCTGGGAACGAAGGGGCTACGAGCAGTACTTC.

V is TRBV2 and J is TRBJ2-5; D is unclear. CDR3 length equals 11 residues. The V gene lost 7 bases and the J gene lost 3 bases, with 6 bases spanning the gap. Germline-derived CDR1 and CDR2 are SNHLY and FYNNEI. For the CDR3, the DNA is TGTGCCAGCACCGAGGAAGAGACCCAGTACTTC. Translating gives CASTEEETQYF.

This clone was seen a handful of times. The chain links TRBV7-9 to TRBJ2-7, with D uncertain. Germline V gives CDR1 SEHNR, CDR2 FQNEAQ (reference sequence). The V and J ends lost 5 bases and 2 bases respectively, with 13 bases between them. CDR3 length: 14 amino acids. The CDR3 bases are TGTGCCAGCAGCCCCGCCTTGTGGCCCTACGAGCAGTACTTC. Its protein product is CASSPALWPYEQYF.

The CDR3 bases are TGTGCCAGTAGGTCTAGCGGCGGGGGCCAAGAGACCCAGTACTTC. This codes for CASRSSGGGQETQYF. This chain joins TRBV19 and TRBJ2-5, with 7 positions matching TRBD2. CDR1 and CDR2 from the germline V gene are LNHDA and SQIVND (reference sequence). The CDR3 is 15 amino acids. Trimming removed 6 bases from V and 1 base from J; junction bases left unmatched: 8.

The rearrangement links TRBV2 to TRBJ2-7, with D possibly TRBD2 on 6 matching bases. V was trimmed by 10 bases and J by 0 bases, leaving 19 bases between them. This CDR3 is 15 amino acids long. Germline loops: CDR1 SNHLY, CDR2 FYNNEI. CDR3 loop: CAIERAGRVSYEQYF. CDR3 nucleotide sequence: TGTGCCATCGAGCGTGCGGGACGGGTCTCCTACGAGCAGTACTTC.

With respect to this clone: Other DNA variants within this sample encode the same CDR3. The V and J genes are TRBV19 and TRBJ1-4; tentatively, D is TRBD1 (5 bases). The ends were cut back, 2 bases at V and 8 bases at J, with 6 bases in the middle. The CDR3 consists of 12 residues. Germline values: CDR1 LNHDA, CDR2 SQIVND (reference sequence). The CDR3 nucleotides read TGTGCCAGTAGTATAAGGGGAGAAAAACTGTTTTTT. Protein: CASSIRGEKLFF.

A single count supports this clone. The chain links TRBV6-1 to TRBJ1-5; 7 bases map to TRBD1. The trim removed 7 bases at V and 6 bases at J, leaving 12 bases unmatched. CDR1 and CDR2 (germline): MNHNS, SASEGT. The CDR3 loop spans 15 amino acids. The CDR3 loop reads CASKGALKSPQPQHF. In DNA, the CDR3 is TGTGCCAGCAAGGGGGCTTTGAAGTCCCCTCAGCCCCAGCATTTT.

This chain connects TRBV5-1 to TRBJ1-6; D is unclear. Per the germline V gene, CDR1 is SGHRS and CDR2 is YFSETQ. V gave up 0 bases and J gave up 16 bases, with 5 bases separating them. The CDR3 spans 10 residues. In DNA form, the CDR3 reads TGCGCCAGCAGCTTGGCCTGTCTCCACTTT. It codes for CASSLACLHF.